The 26 T cell receptor beta chains below all came from one sample that was sequenced in a study of neurological immune-mediated disorders. Using its own MiXCR run on the 5' RACE reads, TCRdb lists one record per CDR3 protein. The repertoire has 50,000 or so distinct CDR3 sequences, about 25% of them found once; the top ten carry 20% to 30%. The sequenced sample consisted of PBMCs. Every receptor here comes from a woman in her 70s in good health.

The chain carries TRBV15 and TRBJ2-2; maybe TRBD1 (5 bases). Trimming pared 4 bases from V and 1 base from J, leaving 7 bases between. From germline, CDR1 is LNHNV and CDR2 YYDKDF (reference sequence). This CDR3 comprises 14 residues. CDR3 coding DNA: TGTGCCACCAGCACTGGACAGAACACCGGGGAGCTGTTTTTT. It translates to CATSTGQNTGELFF.

This chain joins TRBV20-1 and TRBJ2-2; 7 bases match TRBD2. With 6 bases clipped from V and 0 bases from J, the junction kept 7 bases outside the gene matches. The CDR3 consists of 15 residues. The germline gives CDR1 DFQATT, CDR2 SNEGSKA (reference sequence). The CDR3 nucleotides read TGCAGTGCCCGGCGGGGGAGACCGAACACCGGGGAGCTGTTTTTT. It encodes CSARRGRPNTGELFF.

As for this clonotype: The germline gene is not matched at one end of the junction; a read error may be the cause. The chain carries TRBV6-5 and TRBJ1-2; 7 bases align to TRBD1. Germline V gene lookup returns CDR1 MNHEY and CDR2 SVGAGI. The CDR3 sequence is 13 residues long. The CDR3 loop reads CASRSTGDYCYAF. The CDR3 DNA reads as TGTGCCAGCAGGTCTACAGGGGACTATTGCTACGCCTTC.

This clonotype was counted many times. The rearrangement uses TRBV7-2 and TRBJ2-5, with 10 bases fitting TRBD2. Germline values: CDR1 SGHTA, CDR2 FQGNSA. V was pared by 2 bases and J by 4 bases, with 10 bases of the junction left unmatched. The CDR3 is made up of 17 amino acids. The CDR3 DNA sequence: TGTGCCAGCAGCTTAAACTTAGCGGGAGGCAGTGGAGAGACCCAGTACTTC. Amino acid sequence: CASSLNLAGGSGETQYF.

The V gene is TRBV18, the J gene TRBJ2-3; D is unresolved. Germline V CDR1 and CDR2: KGHSH, LQKENI. This CDR3 has 14 amino acids. Trimming pared 5 bases from V and 2 bases from J, leaving 11 bases between. The CDR3 loop is CASSVQRITDTQYF. CDR3 coding DNA: TGTGCCAGCTCAGTACAACGGATCACAGATACGCAGTATTTT.

There are many counts of this clonotype. The chain has TRBV7-9 and TRBJ1-2; maybe TRBD1 (6 bases). In germline, CDR1 is SEHNR, CDR2 FQNEAQ (reference sequence). This CDR3 is 13 amino acids long. Deletions cut 4 bases from V and 4 bases from J, with 10 bases between. The CDR3, as DNA: TGTGCCAGCAGCTATGGACAGACCTATGGCTACACCTTC. Translating gives CASSYGQTYGYTF.

Ten or more counts support this clonotype. The V and J genes are TRBV9 and TRBJ2-1; D perhaps matches TRBD2 (7 bases). This CDR3 is 17 amino acids long. Germline CDR1 and CDR2: SGDLS and YYNGEE. Trimming cost V 3 bases and J 3 bases, with 19 bases left between them. The CDR3 loop is CASSEEGGGNVYNEQFF. The CDR3 DNA reads as TGTGCCAGCAGCGAAGAAGGGGGGGGCAACGTCTACAATGAGCAGTTCTTC.

This clonotype was seen many times. This chain joins TRBV5-1 and TRBJ1-2; possibly TRBD1 for D (5 bases). Trimming shortened V by 3 bases and J by 0 bases, and 12 bases separated the two germline ends. Germline CDR1 is SGHRS and CDR2 is YFSETQ. The CDR3 is 15 amino acids. CDR3 sequence (DNA): TGCGCCAGCAGCTACTCTGGGGGTACTAACTATGGCTACACCTTC. As protein: CASSYSGGTNYGYTF.

Note on this clonotype: A clone one base away is much larger, so this may be a read error. In DNA form, the CDR3 reads TGTGCCAGCAGTCCCCCCCTCGGGAGTAAAGCAGATACGCAGTATTTT. As protein: CASSPPLGSKADTQYF. The chain links TRBV25-1 to TRBJ2-3; TRBD2 might be the D (6 bases). Trimming pared 5 bases from V and 4 bases from J, leaving 19 bases between. The CDR3 totals 16 residues. Per the germline V gene, CDR1 is MGHDK and CDR2 is SYGVNS.

In this sample, this clonotype turned up many times. The rearrangement links TRBV20-1 to TRBJ2-3; D is perhaps TRBD1 or TRBD2 (6 bases each). V shed 0 bases and J shed 9 bases, with 22 bases lying between them. The CDR3 has 16 amino acids. CDR1 DFQATT and CDR2 SNEGSKA come from the germline V gene (reference sequence). CDR3 coding DNA: TGCAGTGCTAGAGATGGGGTAGCGGAGACCACAGGGACGCAGTATTTT. Translated: CSARDGVAETTGTQYF.

This clonotype was counted many times. This CDR3 reads CASSQKDGYNEQFF. In DNA, the CDR3 is TGTGCCAGCAGCCAGAAGGACGGTTACAATGAGCAGTTCTTC. The chain is built from TRBV7-8 and TRBJ2-1; D is unclear. In germline, CDR1 is SGHVS, CDR2 FQNEAQ. Trimming stripped 5 bases from V and 4 bases from J, with 12 bases between. This CDR3 is 14 amino acids long.

This clonotype was detected many times. The chain links TRBV28 to TRBJ2-2, with D hard to call. V lost 2 bases and J lost 6, with 13 bases in between. The CDR3 is 15 residues long. Germline CDR1 MDHEN, CDR2 SYDVKM. Written as DNA, the CDR3 is TGTGCCAGCAGTTTAGGGCGCCTAGATGCCGGGGAGCTGTTTTTT. Residues: CASSLGRLDAGELFF. The full variable domain, with the rest looked up from reference TRBV28 and TRBJ2-2, is DVKVTQSSRYLVKRTGEKVFLECVQDMDHENMFWYRQDPGLGLRLIYFSYDVKMKEKGDIPEGYSVSREKKERFSLILESASTNQTSMYLCASSLGRLDAGELFFGEGSRLTVL.

This clonotype was observed a single time. The gene calls are TRBV19 and TRBJ2-6, with unresolved D. The CDR3 runs to 13 residues. Germline V gene lookup returns CDR1 LNHDA and CDR2 SQIVND (reference sequence). Trimming left V 6 bases short and J 0 bases short, with 3 bases between. The CDR3 protein is CASRYSGANVLTF. The CDR3 DNA is TGTGCCAGTAGATACTCTGGGGCCAACGTCCTGACTTTC.

V is TRBV7-6 and J is TRBJ2-3; tentative D call: TRBD2 (5 bases). V lost 1 base to trimming and J lost 4 bases, with 15 bases between them. The CDR3 consists of 16 residues. Germline V gene lookup returns CDR1 SGHVS and CDR2 FNYEAQ. The CDR3, as DNA: TGTGCCAGCAGCTTAGGTGTAAGCGGCGCATCAGATACGCAGTATTTT. Translation gives CASSLGVSGASDTQYF.

This clonotype was counted a few times. A read error is possible here, since a much larger clone lies one base away. The chain is built from TRBV5-5 and TRBJ1-1; 7 nucleotides line up with TRBD1. This CDR3 comprises 17 residues. CDR1 and CDR2 from the germline V gene are SGHKS and YYEKEE (reference sequence). The V segment lost 3 bases and the J segment 4 bases; nucleotides outside the gene matches: 15. CDR3 DNA: TGTGCCAGCAGCTCCCCTAGGTCCGGGACAGTAAGCACTGAAGCTTTCTTT. Protein sequence: CASSSPRSGTVSTEAFF.

The table lists this clonotype with many counts. In nucleotides, the CDR3 is TGCGCCAGCATGGCAGGGGCAGATTCACCCCTCCACTTT. Translated: CASMAGADSPLHF. This chain connects TRBV5-1 to TRBJ1-6, with a possible D match to TRBD1 (6 bases). Germline V CDR1 and CDR2: SGHRS, YFSETQ. The CDR3 length is 13 residues. V gave up 6 bases and J gave up 8 bases, with 12 bases separating them.

This clonotype was detected many times. This chain joins TRBV4-3 and TRBJ2-7; TRBD2 matches 8 bases. The CDR3 covers 15 residues. CDR1 and CDR2 (germline): LGHNA, YSLEER. With V trimmed by 4 bases and J by 7 bases, 12 bases remained unmatched. CDR3 region: CASSPSVFPGGEQYF. DNA of the CDR3: TGCGCCAGCAGCCCCTCAGTCTTCCCGGGGGGGGAGCAGTACTTC.

There are many counts of this clonotype. The chain couples TRBV6-5 to TRBJ2-5, with D perhaps assigned TRBD1 or TRBD2 (5 bases each). The length of the CDR3 is 14 residues. The V and J ends lost 6 bases and 2 bases respectively, with 13 bases between them. Germline CDR1 MNHEY, CDR2 SVGAGI. The DNA for the CDR3 is TGTGCCAGCAGCCCCTGGGACCTGCAAGAGACCCAGTACTTC. This sequence encodes CASSPWDLQETQYF.

In its sample, this clonotype was seen many times. The J gene is TRBJ1-1, the V gene TRBV25-1; D uncertain. This CDR3 is built from 13 residues. Germline V gives CDR1 MGHDK, CDR2 SYGVNS. V shed 1 base and J shed 6 bases, with 9 bases lying between them. This chain's CDR3 is CASSESGGPEAFF. CDR3 sequence (DNA): TGTGCCAGCAGTGAATCAGGCGGACCTGAAGCTTTCTTT.

This clonotype was seen many times. J is TRBJ2-1 and V is TRBV29-1; unclear D gene. There are 10 residues in the CDR3. V lost 4 bases and J lost 10, with 8 bases in between. CDR1 SQVTM and CDR2 ANQGSEA come from the germline V gene. CDR3 coding DNA: TGCAGCGTTGGGGCCCTGGAGCAGTTCTTC. This sequence encodes CSVGALEQFF.

This clonotype was recorded a few times. The V gene is TRBV14, the J gene TRBJ2-1; no reliable D call. With 0 bases removed from V and 13 bases from J, the gap between germline ends came to 7 bases. The CDR3 length is 11 residues. Germline V gene sequence: CDR1 SGHDN, CDR2 FVKESK. The CDR3 nucleotides are TGTGCCAGCAGCCAAGAACGATCTCAGTTCTTC. Residues: CASSQERSQFF.

The chain links TRBV20-1 to TRBJ2-7; D unresolved. The CDR3 spans 13 residues. Germline lookup yields CDR1 DFQATT and CDR2 SNEGSKA (reference sequence). Trimming cost V 5 bases and J 0 bases, with 11 bases left between them. CDR3 residues: CSAYRESSYEQYF. The CDR3 DNA is TGCAGTGCTTACCGAGAAAGCTCCTACGAGCAGTACTTC.

This clonotype was counted at least ten times. The chain joins TRBV20-1 to TRBJ2-1; TRBD2 aligns across 7 bases. V lost 0 bases, J lost 8 bases, and 10 bases stayed unmatched. Per germline, CDR1 DFQATT and CDR2 SNEGSKA (reference sequence). This CDR3 has 15 amino acids. In nucleotides, the CDR3 is TGCAGTGCTAGAGATCGGAGAAGCGGGGTCGATGAGCAGTTCTTC. Translated: CSARDRRSGVDEQFF.

This clonotype was detected many times. This chain connects TRBV7-2 to TRBJ2-5; D is unresolved. The CDR3 totals 12 residues. CDR1 and CDR2 from the germline V gene are SGHTA and FQGNSA. V was pared by 2 bases and J by 4 bases, with 5 bases between. CDR3 nucleotides: TGTGCCAGCAGCTTATCAAGAGAGACCCAGTACTTC. This sequence encodes CASSLSRETQYF.

This clonotype showed up many times. The gene calls are TRBV7-2 and TRBJ2-3, with D hard to call. The V end was cut by 7 bases, the J end by 10 bases, with 12 bases between. Germline assignment: CDR1 SGHTA and CDR2 FQGNSA. The CDR3 covers 11 residues. CDR3: CASTSYLPQYF. The DNA of the CDR3 is TGTGCCAGCACCTCTTACCTACCGCAGTATTTT.

This clonotype was counted ten times or more. The rearrangement uses TRBV6-2 or TRBV6-3 and TRBJ2-7, with unresolved D. With 2 bases removed from V and 0 bases from J, the gap between germline ends came to 14 bases. CDR1 is MNHEY and CDR2 is SVGEGT in the germline V gene. The CDR3 covers 16 residues. The CDR3 region has the DNA TGTGCCAGCAGTTACCGCCGGCCCAGGAGCTCCTACGAGCAGTACTTC. Protein product: CASSYRRPRSSYEQYF.